A single sample is the source of the 18 T cell receptor beta chains below, sequenced in a study of T-cell memory formation after mild COVID-19. A single record per CDR3 protein comes from TCRdb applying MiXCR to the 5' RACE reads. The sample holds about 400,000 distinct CDR3 sequences, approximately 18% seen once. The sequencing sample was made of PBMCs or a T cell subset sorted from them (not recorded which). These receptors all stem from a man between 18 and 29 years old who had mild COVID-19 (a few samples of this study predate the infection). Cell type and time point are not known.

The chain is built from TRBV2 and TRBJ2-1, with a weak D call TRBD1 (5 bases). This CDR3 is built from 15 residues. The V and J ends lost 1 base and 0 bases respectively, with 7 bases between them. Germline CDR1 reads SNHLY; CDR2 reads FYNNEI. The CDR3 DNA reads TGTGCCAGCAGTGAAGGCAGGGCCTCCTACAATGAGCAGTTCTTC. Residues: CASSEGRASYNEQFF.

This clonotype was counted between two and nine times. The chain joins TRBV5-4 to TRBJ2-3; TRBD2 might be the D (5 bases). The germline CDR1 and CDR2 sequences are SGHNT and YYREEE (reference sequence). V lost 4 bases to trimming and J lost 2 bases, with 8 bases between them. The CDR3 contains 13 residues. The CDR3 sequence is CASSRGYTDTQYF. For the CDR3, the DNA is TGTGCCAGCAGCCGGGGTTACACAGATACGCAGTATTTT.

The sample holds a few counts of this clonotype. The gene calls are TRBV7-9 and TRBJ1-1; no firm D call. The CDR3 spans 14 residues. The germline V gene encodes CDR1 SEHNR and CDR2 FQNEAQ (reference sequence). The V end was cut by 1 base, the J end by 6 bases, with 12 bases between. Here the CDR3 reads CASSLVREGPEAFF. DNA of the CDR3: TGTGCCAGCAGCTTAGTGCGGGAAGGCCCTGAAGCTTTCTTT.

The rearrangement uses TRBV18 and TRBJ2-3; no clear D gene. V lost 3 bases and J lost 2, with 6 bases in between. This CDR3 comprises 13 residues. Germline-derived CDR1 and CDR2 are KGHSH and LQKENI. In nucleotides, the CDR3 is TGTGCCAGCTCACCCTTGACCACAGATACGCAGTATTTT. It yields the protein CASSPLTTDTQYF. Looking up the rest from reference TRBV18 and TRBJ2-3 gives the full variable domain: NAGVMQNPRHLVRRRGQEARLRCSPMKGHSHVYWYRQLPEEGLKFMVYLQKENIIDESGMPKERFSAEFPKEGPSILRIQQVVRGDSAAYFCASSPLTTDTQYFGPGTRLTVL.

This chain joins TRBV12-3 or TRBV12-4 and TRBJ2-5; the D is unclear. This CDR3 spans 13 amino acids. V was pared by 3 bases and J by 11 bases, with 16 bases between. The CDR3 region is CASSLSSPSRQYF. The CDR3 DNA sequence: TGTGCCAGCAGTTTGTCCTCCCCCTCCCGGCAGTACTTC.

This chain uses TRBV7-6 with TRBJ2-3; the D is unclear. The CDR3 is 15 amino acids. The ends were cut back, 4 bases at V and 2 bases at J, with 13 bases in the middle. Germline lookup yields CDR1 SGHVS and CDR2 FNYEAQ. In DNA, the CDR3 is TGTGCCAGCAGCTCCGTCACACACTCCACAGATACGCAGTATTTT. Translating gives CASSSVTHSTDTQYF.

This clonotype was seen more than once but under ten times. V usage is TRBV15 and J usage is TRBJ2-1, with 7 bases identical to TRBD1. Germline CDR1 LNHNV, CDR2 YYDKDF (reference sequence). The J segment lost 1 base and the V segment lost 0 bases, leaving 3 bases of the junction unmatched. The CDR3 loop spans 16 amino acids. CDR3 coding DNA: TGTGCCACCAGCAGAGATCAGGGGGTATCCTACAATGAGCAGTTCTTC. Translating it yields CATSRDQGVSYNEQFF.

This clonotype was counted at least ten times. J is TRBJ1-1 and V is TRBV5-1; perhaps TRBD1 as D (6 bases). The length of the CDR3 is 12 residues. V was cut by 5 bases and J by 2 bases, with 7 bases left in between. Germline lookup yields CDR1 SGHRS and CDR2 YFSETQ. The CDR3 loop reads CASRDSNTEAFF. In DNA form, the CDR3 reads TGCGCCAGCAGGGACAGCAACACTGAAGCTTTCTTT.

The chain couples TRBV7-2 to TRBJ1-4; D perhaps matches TRBD1 (5 bases). Germline V gives CDR1 SGHTA, CDR2 FQGNSA. The CDR3 is 13 residues long. V shed 1 base and J shed 12 bases, with 12 bases lying between them. CDR3 protein: CASSLERGTELFF. CDR3 nucleotide sequence: TGTGCCAGCAGCTTAGAGCGGGGGACCGAACTGTTTTTT. Full variable domain (outside the CDR3, taken from reference TRBV7-2 and TRBJ1-4): GAGVSQSPSNKVTEKGKDVELRCDPISGHTALYWYRQSLGQGLEFLIYFQGNSAPDKSGLPSDRFSAERTGGSVSTLTIQRTQQEDSAVYLCASSLERGTELFFGSGTQLSVL.

This clonotype was seen more than once but under ten times. The chain carries TRBV6-5 and TRBJ1-1; D not resolved. The V end was cut by 4 bases, the J end by 1 base, with 10 bases between. This CDR3 is 14 amino acids long. Germline V gene lookup returns CDR1 MNHEY and CDR2 SVGAGI. The CDR3 protein is CASSSEGGNTEAFF. CDR3 nucleotides: TGTGCCAGCAGTTCAGAGGGTGGGAACACTGAAGCTTTCTTT.

This chain links TRBV12-3 or TRBV12-4 with TRBJ2-3; maybe TRBD1 (6 bases). The CDR3 runs to 14 residues. The V end was cut by 1 base, the J end by 4 bases, with 9 bases between. In DNA, the CDR3 is TGTGCCAGCAGTTTAGGGGACACCGCAGATACGCAGTATTTT. Protein product: CASSLGDTADTQYF.

This clonotype has just a few counts. This chain links TRBV5-1 with TRBJ2-5, with D tentatively TRBD2 (6 bases). The CDR3 runs to 14 residues. V lost 4 bases and J lost 2, with 12 bases in between. Germline V lookup: CDR1 SGHRS, CDR2 YFSETQ. The CDR3 DNA is TGCGCCAGCAGCGGCGGGGTTAATCAAGAGACCCAGTACTTC. Translated: CASSGGVNQETQYF.

There are many counts of this clonotype. This sequence joins TRBV5-1 and TRBJ2-1; 8 bases fit TRBD2. The germline gives CDR1 SGHRS, CDR2 YFSETQ. The CDR3 runs 14 residues. With V trimmed by 2 bases and J by 7 bases, 5 bases remained unmatched. The CDR3 DNA sequence: TGCGCCAGCAGCTTTCTTAGCGGGGATAATGAGCAGTTCTTC. Residues: CASSFLSGDNEQFF.

Only a few counts were recorded for this clonotype. J is TRBJ2-3 and V is TRBV29-1; TRBD2 is a possible D gene (6 bases). V gave up 7 bases and J gave up 2 bases, with 19 bases separating them. This CDR3 has 15 amino acids. Germline V gene lookup returns CDR1 SQVTM and CDR2 ANQGSEA. The CDR3 DNA follows: TGCAGCGCCGAGCCAAGGCGGGGATTCACAGATACGCAGTATTTT. This codes for CSAEPRRGFTDTQYF.

This clonotype appeared many times. The rearrangement joins TRBV7-2 to TRBJ2-6; no reliable D call. The CDR3 sequence is 15 residues long. The germline gives CDR1 SGHTA, CDR2 FQGNSA. V lost 1 base, J lost 0 bases, and 4 bases lay in between. The DNA for the CDR3 is TGTGCCAGCAGCTTAGAGGTCTCTGGGGCCAACGTCCTGACTTTC. It codes for CASSLEVSGANVLTF.

This clonotype was picked up a small number of times. The rearrangement links TRBV4-3 to TRBJ2-3; D could derive from TRBD1 or TRBD2 (6 bases each). CDR1 LGHNA and CDR2 YSLEER come from the germline V gene. The CDR3 length is 14 residues. Trimming took 4 bases from V and 5 from J, leaving 13 bases between them. The CDR3 DNA is TGCGCCAGCAGCCGCTCGGGGGCACAAGATACGCAGTATTTT. Its translation: CASSRSGAQDTQYF.

This clonotype showed up many times. The chain recombines TRBV11-2 with TRBJ1-1; D gene ambiguous. CDR3 length: 13 amino acids. Trimming took off 5 bases at V and 2 bases at J, with 9 bases between the two ends. The germline gives CDR1 SGHAT, CDR2 FQNNGV. In nucleotides, the CDR3 is TGTGCCAGCAGCCCTTCGGGCAACACTGAAGCTTTCTTT. Translating gives CASSPSGNTEAFF.

This clonotype was found a few times. The chain combines TRBV5-1 with TRBJ2-3; possibly TRBD1 for D (6 bases). The CDR3 has 17 residues. V lost 4 bases, J lost 0 bases, and 18 bases lay in between. Per germline, CDR1 SGHRS and CDR2 YFSETQ. CDR3 sequence reads: CASSGGLLVGSTDTQYF. CDR3 bases: TGCGCCAGCAGCGGGGGCCTATTAGTGGGAAGCACAGATACGCAGTATTTT.